The sequence of this T cell receptor (beta chain) was determined in a study of OX40 agonist ivuxolimab in advanced cancers. Produced via immunoSEQ multiplex PCR; TCRdb's table is partial and in-frame only. The sample holds some 44,000 clones, about four fifths seen once. This CDR3 is 12 amino acids long. Germline V gives CDR1 GTSNPN, CDR2 SVGIG (reference sequence). Trimming stripped 7 bases from V and 5 bases from J, with 12 bases between. Sequenced material: CD4+ or CD8+ T cells sorted from blood, taken in a trial of the OX40 agonist ivuxolimab. This chain joins TRBV30 and TRBJ2-1; unclear D gene. The origin of this receptor is an adult with an advanced solid tumor such as melanoma, head and neck, liver or kidney cancer. The CDR3 DNA follows: TGTGCCTCAGCACCCCAAGACAATGAGCAGTTCTTC. Protein: CASAPQDNEQFF. Based on the CDR3 plus reference TRBV30 and TRBJ2-1, the full variable domain is SQTIHQWPATLVQPVGSPLSLECTVEGTSNPNLYWYRQAAGRGLQLLFYSVGIGQISSEVPQNLSASRPQDRQFILSSKKLLLSDSGFYLCASAPQDNEQFFGPGTRLTVL.